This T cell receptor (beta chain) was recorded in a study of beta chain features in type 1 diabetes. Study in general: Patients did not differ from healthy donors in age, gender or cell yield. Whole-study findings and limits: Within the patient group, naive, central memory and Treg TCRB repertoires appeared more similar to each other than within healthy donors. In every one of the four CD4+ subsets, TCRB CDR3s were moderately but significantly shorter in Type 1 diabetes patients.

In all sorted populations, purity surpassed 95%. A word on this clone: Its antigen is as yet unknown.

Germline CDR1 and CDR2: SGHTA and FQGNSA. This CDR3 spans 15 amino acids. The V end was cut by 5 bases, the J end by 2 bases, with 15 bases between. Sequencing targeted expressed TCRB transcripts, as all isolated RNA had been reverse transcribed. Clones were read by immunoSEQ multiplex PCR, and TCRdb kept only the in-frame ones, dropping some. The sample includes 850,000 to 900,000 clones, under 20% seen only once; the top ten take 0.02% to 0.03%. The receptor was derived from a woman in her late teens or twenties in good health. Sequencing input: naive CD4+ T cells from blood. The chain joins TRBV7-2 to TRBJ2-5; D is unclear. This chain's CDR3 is CASSPRLALQETQYF. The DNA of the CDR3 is TGTGCCAGCAGCCCCAGACTGGCCCTTCAAGAGACCCAGTACTTC.